This entry is about one TCR beta chain. Its cognate antigen has yet to be identified. Base qualities are not at hand, and no much larger clone is one base apart. In the germline V gene (reference sequence), CDR1 corresponds to SGHNT and CDR2 to YYREEE. V loses 4 bases of germline sequence and J loses 4 bases, and the interval between the two ends is 20 bases. The CDR3 numbers 16 residues from cysteine through phenylalanine. The retained sequence is limited to the CDR3, 48 bases, with the frame set at the first base. These data come from a study of OX40 agonist ivuxolimab in advanced cancers. About the full investigation: Ivuxolimab was an agonistic, fully human IgG2 monoclonal antibody directed against OX40 (CD134), a costimulatory receptor. The point of sequencing TCRbeta in the periphery was to test whether ivuxolimab changed TCR sequence diversity and drove clonal T-cell expansion. The paper covers the monotherapy dose-escalation part of the phase I ivuxolimab trial, which included N of about 50 patients. Three dose-escalation patients achieved partial responses, one with hepatocellular carcinoma and two with cutaneous melanoma. Prior anti-PD-1, anti-PD-L1 or anti-CTLA-4 therapy was permitted, and 30% to 45% of dose-escalation patients had received checkpoint inhibitors. Intravenous ivuxolimab was administered to patients every 2 weeks at six dose levels: 0.01, 0.1, 0.3, 1.5, 3 and 10 mg/kg. In the dose-escalation cohort, 82.7% of patients were male, and the mean age was roughly 60 years, with a range of about 23 to 90. Of the roughly 54 dose-escalation patients, hepatocellular carcinoma was present in around 20, melanoma in some 15, renal cell carcinoma in 9 and head and neck cancer in 9. The paper as a whole reports these results and caveats: After ivuxolimab, more expanded clones were found on average in CD8+ T cells than in CD4+ T cells. In the 0.1-3.0 mg/kg groups, partial responders were among the patients with the lowest normalized peripheral clonal expansion, particularly in CD8+ T cells. Low levels of normalized T-cell clonal expansion were also shown by some nonresponding patients. The antigen specificity of the clonally expanded peripheral T cells was not determined. At doses from 0.1 to 3.0 mg/kg, clonal expansion was seen in both CD4+ and CD8+ blood T cells between baseline and week 6.

Genomic DNA was extracted from sorted cells for sequencing of the TCRbeta CDR3 region. The immunoSEQ Assay was used for sequencing of TCRbeta CDR3 regions. TCRdb's version of the immuneACCESS table is confined to in-frame rearrangements and falls short of the full clone set. An unresolved V gene accounts for under half of the shortfall where checked; the remainder is of unknown origin. The sample table holds about 100,000 clones, of which about 89% were seen once. The top ten constitute 0.16% of the sample. The trial excluded patients who had a history of autoimmune disease or who were on systemic immunosuppression. Peripheral blood for TCR sequencing was collected from all dose cohorts at baseline, on cycle 4 day 1, and on cycle 7 day 1. The samples were taken from a phase I, first-in-human, multicenter, open-label dose-escalation trial of ivuxolimab. Adults with locally advanced or metastatic head and neck squamous cell, hepatocellular, melanoma or renal cell carcinoma were enrolled in the trial. Before TCR sequencing, CD4+ T cells and CD8+ T cells from peripheral blood were sorted into separate populations.

The sample in question was CD4+ or CD8+ T cells sorted from blood, obtained in a trial of the OX40 agonist ivuxolimab. The rearrangement combines TRBV5-4 with TRBJ1-2; no D gene is confidently identified. This sequence originates from an adult with an advanced solid tumor such as melanoma, head and neck, liver or kidney cancer. The nucleotide sequence reads as follows: TGTGCCAGCAGCCCCGGAGCTTTAACGGCGGGCTATGGCTACACCTTC. This codes for CASSPGALTAGYGYTF.